This section outlines one TCR beta chain sequence together with its context. Assay used: immunoSEQ multiplex PCR; TCRdb lists only in-frame clones, some missing. The data show around 100,000 clones, with 85% seen just once and roughly 13% held by the top ten. These data are taken from a study of blood T cell repertoires in COVID-19. The V and J ends lost 2 bases and 1 base respectively, with 8 bases between them. Germline CDR1 and CDR2: WNHNN and SYGVQD (reference sequence). CDR3 length equals 14 residues. The sample consisted of peripheral blood. The rearrangement links TRBV10-1 to TRBJ2-5; D is uncertain. This TCR came from a man over 45 with active or convalescent COVID-19. CDR3 sequence: CASSETLGQETQYF. The CDR3 DNA follows: TGCGCCAGCAGTGAGACTCTAGGCCAAGAGACCCAGTACTTC.